Listed below are T cell receptor beta chains from one sample, sequenced in a study of blood T cell repertoires in COVID-19. The method was immunoSEQ multiplex PCR; TCRdb's version includes in-frame clones alone and lacks a portion of them. The sample lists under 200,000 clones; approximately 91% were seen once. Specimen: peripheral blood. The receptors were sampled from a man aged 18-30 years with acute or convalescent COVID-19. Both conserved end residues are part of each CDR3. A D gene is named only where the DNA matches it firmly. Some rows mark clone size as missing; the rest say once, few, many or name a class of expanded clone.

TRBJ2-1	TRBV30	few	NA	CAWSVRGIPKQFF	TGTGCCTGGAGTGTACGTGGTATCCCTAAGCAGTTCTTC
TRBJ2-5	TRBV5-1	NA	TRBD2	CASSLGLAGIQETQYF	TGCGCCAGCAGCTTGGGGCTAGCGGGCATCCAAGAGACCCAGTACTTC
TRBJ2-2	TRBV30	NA	TRBD1	CAWSVEQGRTGELFF	TGTGCCTGGAGTGTTGAACAGGGGCGGACCGGGGAGCTGTTTTTT
TRBJ2-5	TRBV18	NA	NA	CASSPNRETQETQYF	TGTGCCAGCTCACCAAACAGGGAAACCCAAGAGACCCAGTACTTC
TRBJ2-2	TRBV24-1	NA	NA	CATSDPGPGDTGELFF	TGTGCCACCAGTGATCCGGGACCAGGGGACACCGGGGAGCTGTTTTTT
TRBJ1-2	TRBV7-8	NA	TRBD1	CASSPSGTGVIGGYTF	TGTGCCAGCAGCCCTAGCGGGACAGGGGTAATAGGTGGCTACACCTTC
TRBJ1-1	TRBV11-2	NA	TRBD1	CASSLVSGQGTEAFF	TGTGCCAGCAGCTTAGTTAGCGGACAGGGCACTGAAGCTTTCTTT
TRBJ2-1	TRBV7-2	NA	TRBD2	CASSPSGGASTYNEQFF	TGTGCCAGCAGCCCTAGCGGGGGGGCCTCCACATACAATGAGCAGTTCTTC
TRBJ2-1	TRBV19	once	TRBD2	CASSIDRGAGGPAYNEQFF	TGTGCCAGTAGTATAGATCGAGGAGCGGGGGGCCCTGCCTACAATGAGCAGTTCTTC
TRBJ1-6	TRBV27	NA	TRBD1	CASRSPGQYNSPLHF	TGTGCCAGCAGAAGCCCGGGACAGTATAATTCACCCCTCCACTTT
TRBJ2-5	TRBV3-1/TRBV3-2	NA	TRBD2	CASSQDRGGSYRETQYF	TGTGCCAGCAGCCAAGATCGAGGCGGGAGCTACCGGGAGACCCAGTACTTC
TRBJ2-1	TRBV5-4	NA	TRBD2	CASSLRATSGKDEQFF	TGTGCCAGCAGCTTACGAGCGACTAGCGGGAAGGATGAGCAGTTCTTC
TRBJ2-7	TRBV5-4	few	TRBD1	CASSLGVTGVSPYEQYF	TGTGCCAGCAGCTTGGGTGTGACAGGGGTTTCCCCCTACGAGCAGTACTTC
TRBJ1-5	TRBV24-1	NA	NA	CATSHRGGDNQPQHF	TGTGCCACCAGCCACCGGGGGGGTGATAATCAGCCCCAGCATTTT
TRBJ2-5	TRBV4-2	NA	NA	CASSQVIGGYAEETQYF	TGTGCCAGCAGCCAAGTGATTGGGGGGTATGCGGAAGAGACCCAGTACTTC
TRBJ1-2	TRBV29-1	NA	NA	CSVEDRRTANYGYTF	TGCAGCGTTGAAGATCGGAGGACCGCTAACTATGGCTACACCTTC
TRBJ1-1	TRBV19	NA	NA	CASTPTKGARAFF	TGTGCCAGTACCCCCACGAAAGGGGCGAGGGCTTTCTTT
TRBJ1-2	TRBV27	NA	NA	CASSFVDRPNYGYTF	TGTGCCAGCAGTTTCGTTGACAGGCCTAACTATGGCTACACCTTC
TRBJ1-1	TRBV10-2	NA	NA	CASSPVRGVGTEAFF	TGCGCCAGCAGTCCTGTCAGGGGCGTGGGGACTGAAGCTTTCTTT
TRBJ1-2	TRBV18	once	NA	CASSPPGYGYTF	TGTGCCAGCTCACCACCCGGCTATGGCTACACCTTC
TRBJ2-7	TRBV5-6	NA	TRBD1	CASSPGQGVGEQYF	TGTGCCAGCAGCCCGGGACAGGGAGTAGGCGAGCAGTACTTC
TRBJ1-1	TRBV14	NA	NA	CASSQVPLTGYTEAFF	TGTGCCAGCAGCCAAGTCCCCCTGACTGGTTACACTGAAGCTTTCTTT
TRBJ1-1	TRBV27	NA	NA	CASSLPGAHQRKAFF	TGTGCCAGCAGTTTACCAGGGGCCCATCAGAGAAAAGCTTTCTTT